The 21 T cell receptor beta chains given below trace back to one sample, sequenced in a study of T cell responses to AZD1222 COVID-19 vaccine. Profiling relied on immunoSEQ multiplex PCR, and the TCRdb table lists in-frame clones only, not all of them. The repertoire includes tens of thousands of clones, 65% to 90% of them detected once, and roughly 11% sits in the top ten. Here the sequenced sample was peripheral blood, taken 28 days after the second AZD1222 dose. The receptors stem from an adult who received the AZD1222 COVID-19 vaccine.

J is TRBJ1-2 and V is TRBV7-9; TRBD1 matches 9 bases. The trim removed 4 bases at V and 5 bases at J, leaving 11 bases unmatched. The CDR3 sequence is 16 residues long. Germline V gene sequence: CDR1 SEHNR, CDR2 FQNEAQ (reference sequence). For the CDR3, the DNA is TGTGCCAGCAGCTCACAGGGGGCGCGAAGAATGTATGGCTACACCTTC. Protein sequence: CASSSQGARRMYGYTF.

The chain links TRBV7-9 to TRBJ1-2; D gene uncertain. Trimming left V 2 bases short and J 1 base short, with 2 bases between. CDR1 and CDR2 from the germline V gene are SEHNR and FQNEAQ (reference sequence). This CDR3 contains 12 residues. The CDR3 DNA reads TGTGCCAGCAGCTTAAATAACTATGGCTACACCTTC. Encoded protein: CASSLNNYGYTF. Variable domain in full (rest from reference TRBV7-9 and TRBJ1-2): DTGVSQNPRHKITKRGQNVTFRCDPISEHNRLYWYRQTLGQGPEFLTYFQNEAQLEKSRLLSDRFSAERPKGSFSTLEIQRTEQGDSAMYLCASSLNNYGYTFGSGTRLTVV.

V gene TRBV19 combines with J gene TRBJ2-3; 11 bases map to TRBD2. The CDR3 is 16 residues long. From germline, CDR1 is LNHDA and CDR2 SQIVND (reference sequence). V shed 4 bases and J 5 bases; nucleotides not matched to a gene: 8. CDR3 loop: CASSTPLAGGIDTQYF. The CDR3, as DNA: TGTGCCAGTAGTACCCCCCTAGCGGGGGGCATAGATACGCAGTATTTT.

This clone was detected only once. The chain joins TRBV2 to TRBJ2-1, with 11 positions matching TRBD1. The CDR3 loop spans 16 amino acids. Germline trimming cut 3 bases from V and 8 bases from J; bases unmatched to any gene: 9. In germline, CDR1 is SNHLY, CDR2 FYNNEI. As DNA, the CDR3 is TGTGCCAGCAGTGACGTCCCGGACAGGGGGCAGGATGAGCAGTTCTTC. Its protein product is CASSDVPDRGQDEQFF.

V usage is TRBV6-5 and J usage is TRBJ1-1, with TRBD1 matching 7 bases. The CDR3 extends over 15 amino acids. In germline, CDR1 is MNHEY, CDR2 SVGAGI. V dropped 6 bases and J dropped 2; count of bases not matched to a gene: 9. For the CDR3, the DNA is TGTGCCAGCAGATGGAACAGGGGAGGAAACACTGAAGCTTTCTTT. Translating it yields CASRWNRGGNTEAFF.

The chain combines TRBV2 with TRBJ2-1; D is perhaps TRBD1 (5 bases). V dropped 7 bases and J dropped 6 bases, with 10 bases sitting between them. Per the germline V gene, CDR1 is SNHLY and CDR2 is FYNNEI. The CDR3 length is 12 residues. This CDR3 is CASKRQGNEQFF. CDR3 bases: TGTGCCAGCAAGAGGCAGGGCAATGAGCAGTTCTTC.

This rearrangement joins TRBV30 to TRBJ2-3; the D call may be TRBD1 or TRBD2 (5 bases each). Germline V gene sequence: CDR1 GTSNPN, CDR2 SVGIG (reference sequence). V was trimmed by 4 bases and J by 3 bases, leaving 17 bases between them. The CDR3 loop spans 15 amino acids. CDR3 nucleotides: TGTGCCTGGACCCCGGGGCAGTTTATTACAGATACGCAGTATTTT. Encoded protein: CAWTPGQFITDTQYF.

This clone was counted a single time. The chain has TRBV6-6 and TRBJ1-1; possibly TRBD1 for D (5 bases). Germline V gene sequence: CDR1 MNHNY, CDR2 SVGAGI (reference sequence). The CDR3 contains 14 residues. V lost 6 bases and J lost 3, with 14 bases in between. CDR3 residues: CASRDLREYTEAFF. The CDR3 nucleotides are TGTGCCAGCAGAGACCTCAGGGAGTACACTGAAGCTTTCTTT.

The V gene is TRBV2, the J gene TRBJ2-2, with 7 bases lining up with TRBD2. Germline CDR1 reads SNHLY; CDR2 reads FYNNEI. V shed 8 bases and J 7 bases; nucleotides not matched to a gene: 16. This CDR3 region has 16 residues. The CDR3: CASSPSGTSTGGELFF. The CDR3 DNA sequence: TGTGCCAGCTCCCCGAGCGGGACCTCCACAGGCGGGGAGCTGTTTTTT.

V and J are TRBV6-5 and TRBJ1-2; TRBD1 agrees at 10 bases. Trimming took 5 bases from V and 6 from J; bases not matched to a gene: 3. CDR1 is MNHEY and CDR2 is SVGAGI in the germline V gene. The CDR3 is 13 residues long. The CDR3 bases are TGTGCCAGCAGTAGAGGGACAGGGGATGGCTACACCTTC. Translation: CASSRGTGDGYTF.

The chain couples TRBV19 to TRBJ2-5, with D perhaps TRBD2 (5 bases). The germline CDR1 and CDR2 sequences are LNHDA and SQIVND (reference sequence). The CDR3 has 16 residues. The ends were cut back, 3 bases at V and 4 bases at J, with 18 bases in the middle. CDR3 DNA sequence: TGTGCCAGTAGTATGGGGTTTCGGAGGAACGGAGAGACCCAGTACTTC. This sequence encodes CASSMGFRRNGETQYF.

This chain joins TRBV6-2 or TRBV6-3 and TRBJ1-5; 7 nucleotides match TRBD1. Unmatched junction bases numbered 6, after V lost 4 bases and J lost 0 bases. Germline assignment: CDR1 MNHEY and CDR2 SVGEGT. The CDR3 is 16 amino acids. The CDR3 protein is CASSWRGPHSNQPQHF. Here the CDR3 DNA reads TGTGCCAGCAGTTGGAGGGGGCCGCATAGCAATCAGCCCCAGCATTTT.

The V gene is TRBV2, the J gene TRBJ2-7, with D tentatively TRBD1 (6 bases). V was trimmed by 5 bases and J by 3 bases, leaving 8 bases between them. The length of the CDR3 is 12 residues. The germline V gene encodes CDR1 SNHLY and CDR2 FYNNEI. The chain's CDR3 is CASSTQGYEQYF. CDR3 DNA sequence: TGTGCCAGCAGTACACAGGGCTACGAGCAGTACTTC.

This clone was observed a handful of times. V usage is TRBV7-2 and J usage is TRBJ2-1, with D possibly TRBD2 on 6 matching bases. The CDR3 loop spans 15 amino acids. Trimming shortened V by 1 base and J by 0 bases, and 7 bases separated the two germline ends. The V gene's germline CDR1 is SGHTA and CDR2 FQGNSA. The CDR3 DNA sequence: TGTGCCAGCAGCTTAGTCGGGGGCTCCTACAATGAGCAGTTCTTC. Translated: CASSLVGGSYNEQFF.

The chain carries TRBV5-1 and TRBJ1-4, with TRBD1 as a possible D gene (6 bases). Trimming left V 4 bases short and J 1 base short, with 11 bases between. This CDR3 has 15 amino acids. The germline CDR1 and CDR2 sequences are SGHRS and YFSETQ. The CDR3 coding sequence is TGCGCCAGCAGCACAGGGAGTCGAACTAATGAAAAACTGTTTTTT. It encodes CASSTGSRTNEKLFF.

The chain uses TRBV7-2 and TRBJ2-7, with D maybe TRBD2 (7 bases). Trimming left V 1 base short and J 2 bases short, with 12 bases between. The germline V gene encodes CDR1 SGHTA and CDR2 FQGNSA. The CDR3 consists of 15 residues. The CDR3 reads CASSLEGGRAYEQYF. Written as DNA, the CDR3 is TGTGCCAGCAGCTTAGAAGGGGGGAGGGCCTACGAGCAGTACTTC.

The chain links TRBV6-1 to TRBJ2-7, with no clear D. CDR3 size: 17 residues. Trimming shortened V by 2 bases and J by 1 base, and 18 bases separated the two germline ends. The germline V gene encodes CDR1 MNHNS and CDR2 SASEGT. The CDR3 region is CASSEWLQLVTSYEQYF. The CDR3 nucleotides are TGTGCCAGCAGTGAATGGCTACAGTTAGTGACTTCCTACGAGCAGTACTTC.

V is TRBV28 and J is TRBJ2-7; TRBD1 might be the D (5 bases). V shed 7 bases and J shed 4 bases, with 14 bases lying between them. The CDR3 extends over 13 amino acids. Looked up from germline, CDR1 is MDHEN and CDR2 is SYDVKM. The DNA of the CDR3 is TGTGCCAGCAAACAGGCTGCCACTTACGAGCAGTACTTC. Translation: CASKQAATYEQYF.

The chain uses TRBV3-1 (or the pseudogene TRBV3-2) and TRBJ2-5; D remains ambiguous. Trimming pared 4 bases from V and 9 bases from J, leaving 9 bases between. The germline V gene has CDR1 LGHDT and CDR2 YNNKEL (reference sequence). The CDR3 length is 11 residues. The CDR3 DNA reads TGTGCCAGCAGCCCAGGTCGGGCCCAGTACTTC. Translated: CASSPGRAQYF.

The gene calls are TRBV19 and TRBJ1-2; D perhaps matches TRBD1 (5 bases). V was cut by 4 bases and J by 8 bases, with 14 bases left in between. Germline assignment: CDR1 LNHDA and CDR2 SQIVND (reference sequence). The CDR3 is made up of 13 amino acids. CDR3 DNA: TGTGCCAGTAGTAATCGGGGGGTTTCCGGCTACACCTTC. Translation: CASSNRGVSGYTF.

The chain employs TRBV5-5 and TRBJ2-1; D is tentatively TRBD1 or TRBD2 (5 bases each). Trimming left V 4 bases short and J 5 bases short, with 13 bases between. The CDR3 is made up of 14 amino acids. Germline-derived CDR1 and CDR2 are SGHKS and YYEKEE (reference sequence). This CDR3 is CASSPAVGDNEQFF. CDR3 DNA: TGTGCCAGCAGCCCGGCTGTGGGGGACAATGAGCAGTTCTTC.